The 22 T cell receptor beta chains below all came from one sample that was sequenced in a study of long-term antiretroviral therapy in people with HIV. An immunoSEQ assay, version v3.0, was performed at survey level. Sequenced by immunoSEQ multiplex PCR; TCRdb stores in-frame clones only, minus some. The sample lists around 30,000 clones; roughly 73% were seen once. The material was unsorted PBMCs, obtained 1.5 years before starting antiretroviral therapy. The origin of the receptors is a man aged 18 to 29 with HIV.

This clone has a handful of counts. The J gene is TRBJ2-2, the V gene TRBV9, with a weak D call TRBD1 (5 bases). Trimming removed 0 bases at V and 4 bases at J, with 10 bases between. Germline assignment: CDR1 SGDLS and CDR2 YYNGEE. This CDR3 comprises 15 residues. The CDR3 DNA sequence: TGTGCCAGCAGCGTAGTTCAGGGCGGCACCGGGGAGCTGTTTTTT. Protein product: CASSVVQGGTGELFF.

The gene calls are TRBV15 and TRBJ1-3, with D possibly being TRBD1 (5 bases). Trimming took off 1 base at V and 4 bases at J, with 5 bases between the two ends. CDR1 LNHNV and CDR2 YYDKDF come from the germline V gene (reference sequence). The CDR3 length is 13 residues. Here the CDR3 reads CATSRGDGNTIYF. CDR3 coding DNA: TGTGCCACCAGCAGAGGGGACGGAAACACCATATATTTT.

The chain employs TRBV4-1 and TRBJ2-1; 9 bases line up with TRBD2. There are 14 residues in the CDR3. The V and J ends lost 7 bases and 2 bases, in that order; junction bases with no gene match: 3. Germline-derived CDR1 and CDR2 are MGHRA and YSYEKL. CDR3 coding DNA: TGCGCCAGCACTAGCGGGGTCGCCTACAATGAGCAGTTCTTC. It codes for CASTSGVAYNEQFF.

This chain connects TRBV9 to TRBJ2-7; 9 positions agree with TRBD2. The V gene's germline CDR1 is SGDLS and CDR2 YYNGEE. The CDR3 is made up of 17 amino acids. V trimming: 0 bases; J trimming: 2 bases; junction bases outside the gene matches: 9. CDR3 nucleotide sequence: TGTGCCAGCAGCGTAGGAGGCGGGAGGGCCCTAACCTACGAGCAGTACTTC. Protein sequence: CASSVGGGRALTYEQYF.

The chain links TRBV6-6 to TRBJ2-1; weak D call: TRBD1 (6 bases). The V gene lost 4 bases and the J gene lost 5 bases, with 12 bases spanning the gap. Looked up from germline, CDR1 is MNHNY and CDR2 is SVGAGI (reference sequence). CDR3 length: 14 residues. The CDR3, as DNA: TGTGCCAGCAGTTTAACAGGGAAGGACAATGAGCAGTTCTTC. It yields the protein CASSLTGKDNEQFF.

This clone appeared a few times. The chain has TRBV18 and TRBJ2-7, with D unresolved. This CDR3 is 15 amino acids long. The germline V gene encodes CDR1 KGHSH and CDR2 LQKENI. The V end was cut by 4 bases, the J end by 0 bases, with 13 bases between. CDR3 in DNA: TGTGCCAGCTCACGCGACGTAGGCTTCTCCTACGAGCAGTACTTC. Translated: CASSRDVGFSYEQYF.

This clone has just one count. V is TRBV7-8 and J is TRBJ2-7; D tentatively reads TRBD1 or TRBD2 (5 bases each). Germline CDR1 reads SGHVS; CDR2 reads FQNEAQ. The CDR3 covers 13 residues. The V gene lost 5 bases and the J gene lost 4 bases, with 12 bases spanning the gap. The CDR3 reads CASSLWGIYEQYF. Here the CDR3 DNA reads TGTGCCAGCAGCCTCTGGGGGATTTACGAGCAGTACTTC.

The chain carries TRBV28 and TRBJ2-5; 10 positions agree with TRBD2. From germline, CDR1 is MDHEN and CDR2 SYDVKM. This CDR3 region has 15 residues. V was clipped by 10 bases and J by 3 bases; unmatched bases: 11. The CDR3 DNA follows: TGTGCCACTCACGTGGGGCTAGCGGGAGAAGAGACCCAGTACTTC. Protein sequence: CATHVGLAGEETQYF.

V gene TRBV30 combines with J gene TRBJ1-2, with TRBD1 matching 9 bases. CDR3 length: 13 residues. After removal of 0 bases from V and 7 bases from J, the junction contained 3 bases not matched to a gene. Germline CDR1 is GTSNPN and CDR2 is SVGIG (reference sequence). This CDR3 is CAWSVEDRGGYTF. In nucleotides, the CDR3 is TGTGCCTGGAGTGTCGAGGACAGGGGTGGCTACACCTTC.

There are a few counts of this clone. The V call is TRBV7-9, the J call TRBJ2-7; D is possibly TRBD2 (5 bases). This CDR3 has 12 amino acids. Germline CDR1 reads SEHNR; CDR2 reads FQNEAQ (reference sequence). Trimming left V 5 bases short and J 1 base short, with 6 bases between. CDR3 loop: CASSTGSYEQYF. CDR3 bases: TGTGCCAGCAGCACGGGGTCCTACGAGCAGTACTTC.

This clone came up a few times. The J gene is TRBJ1-5, the V gene TRBV5-4; D ambiguous. CDR3 length: 15 residues. The V gene's germline CDR1 is SGHNT and CDR2 YYREEE (reference sequence). The V end was cut by 3 bases, the J end by 0 bases, with 10 bases between. The CDR3 DNA reads as TGTGCCAGCAGCTCCGGACCATATAGCAATCAGCCCCAGCATTTT. It yields the protein CASSSGPYSNQPQHF.

The rearrangement joins TRBV4-3 to TRBJ2-7; 9 nucleotides align to TRBD2. The germline gives CDR1 LGHNA, CDR2 YSLEER. Unmatched junction bases numbered 5, after V lost 4 bases and J lost 4 bases. The CDR3 consists of 14 residues. The CDR3 coding sequence is TGCGCCAGCAGCCTCGGGACTAGCAGATACGAGCAGTACTTC. As protein: CASSLGTSRYEQYF.

The rearrangement links TRBV2 to TRBJ1-5, with D unclear. Germline loops: CDR1 SNHLY, CDR2 FYNNEI. V was shortened by 5 bases and J by 7 bases, with 9 bases between the two germline ends. CDR3 length equals 12 residues. This CDR3 reads CASSSAGQPQHF. The CDR3 DNA sequence: TGTGCCAGCAGTTCCGCGGGACAGCCCCAGCATTTT.

This sequence joins TRBV7-9 and TRBJ1-1; D is possibly TRBD1 (6 bases). The CDR3 totals 15 residues. Deletions cut 1 base from V and 2 bases from J, with 11 bases between. Per germline, CDR1 SEHNR and CDR2 FQNEAQ (reference sequence). CDR3 protein: CASSLGYGTNTEAFF. CDR3 nucleotide sequence: TGTGCCAGCAGCTTAGGTTACGGGACAAACACTGAAGCTTTCTTT.

The chain uses TRBV4-3 and TRBJ2-7; no clear D. This CDR3 contains 15 residues. V lost 1 base, J lost 0 bases, and 10 bases lay in between. The V gene's germline CDR1 is LGHNA and CDR2 YSLEER. CDR3 in amino acids: CASSQVQSPSYEQYF. CDR3 nucleotide sequence: TGCGCCAGCAGCCAAGTGCAGAGTCCCTCCTACGAGCAGTACTTC.

This clone is termed medium-sized. The chain uses TRBV6-5 and TRBJ2-1; 11 bases map to TRBD1. CDR3 size: 16 residues. With V trimmed by 4 bases and J by 2 bases, 4 bases remained unmatched. Germline values: CDR1 MNHEY, CDR2 SVGAGI. The chain's CDR3 is CASSSTGQGAYNEQFF. CDR3 nucleotides: TGTGCCAGCAGTTCCACGGGACAGGGGGCCTACAATGAGCAGTTCTTC.

J is TRBJ2-3 and V is TRBV2, with TRBD2 as a possible D gene (6 bases). This CDR3 region has 14 residues. Trimming took 8 bases from V and 0 from J, leaving 12 bases between them. Germline CDR1 is SNHLY and CDR2 is FYNNEI. CDR3 amino acids: CASLGTVSTDTQYF. The CDR3 coding sequence is TGTGCCAGCCTTGGGACTGTAAGCACAGATACGCAGTATTTT. The whole variable domain, filled in from reference TRBV2 and TRBJ2-3, reads EPEVTQTPSHQVTQMGQEVILRCVPISNHLYFYWYRQILGQKVEFLVSFYNNEISEKSEIFDDQFSVERPDGSNFTLKIRSTKLEDSAMYFCASLGTVSTDTQYFGPGTRLTVL.

V and J are TRBV6-5 and TRBJ2-5; TRBD2 matches at 7 bases. J was trimmed by 5 bases and V by 6 bases; bases with no gene match: 6. The CDR3 has 13 amino acids. CDR1 is MNHEY and CDR2 is SVGAGI in the germline V gene. The CDR3 DNA reads as TGTGCCAGCAGACGTAACGGGGGGGAGACCCAGTACTTC. It is translated as CASRRNGGETQYF.

The chain has TRBV5-5 and TRBJ2-5; TRBD1 matches at 12 bases. This CDR3 region has 16 residues. Germline-derived CDR1 and CDR2 are SGHKS and YYEKEE (reference sequence). Trimming took 0 bases from V and 4 from J; bases not matched to a gene: 4. As DNA, the CDR3 is TGTGCCAGCAGCTTGGTGGGACAGGGGGCTCGAGAGACCCAGTACTTC. It encodes CASSLVGQGARETQYF. The whole variable domain, remainder taken from reference TRBV5-5 and TRBJ2-5, is DAGVTQSPTHLIKTRGQQVTLRCSPISGHKSVSWYQQVLGQGPQFIFQYYEKEERGRGNFPDRFSARQFPNYSSELNVNALLLGDSALYLCASSLVGQGARETQYFGPGTRLLVL.

The DNA of the CDR3 is TGTGCCACCAGCAGAGGGCTAGCGGGAGGGCCATTACAGTACGAGCAGTACTTC. Protein sequence: CATSRGLAGGPLQYEQYF. The J gene is TRBJ2-7, the V gene TRBV15; the match to TRBD2 covers 12 bases. The CDR3 has 18 residues. The V and J ends lost 1 base and 4 bases, in that order; junction bases with no gene match: 11. Germline V gene data show CDR1 as LNHNV and CDR2 as YYDKDF (reference sequence). Variable domain in full (rest from reference TRBV15 and TRBJ2-7): DAMVIQNPRYQVTQFGKPVTLSCSQTLNHNVMYWYQQKSSQAPKLLFHYYDKDFNNEADTPDNFQSRRPNTSFCFLDIRSPGLGDTAMYLCATSRGLAGGPLQYEQYFGPGTRLTVT.

This clone showed up just once. The gene calls are TRBV30 and TRBJ1-2; D call uncertain. V gave up 2 bases and J gave up 5 bases, with 9 bases separating them. CDR1 and CDR2 from the germline V gene are GTSNPN and SVGIG (reference sequence). This CDR3 has 12 residues. CDR3 bases: TGTGCCTGGAGTTATGAGGGTTATGGCTACACCTTC. Translated: CAWSYEGYGYTF.

There are a few counts of this clone. The chain employs TRBV4-1 and TRBJ1-4; 9 bases map to TRBD1. The trim removed 2 bases at V and 1 base at J, leaving 2 bases unmatched. Germline CDR1 MGHRA, CDR2 YSYEKL. The CDR3 extends over 16 amino acids. The CDR3 region has the DNA TGCGCCAGCAGCCAACAGGACAGGGGAACTAATGAAAAACTGTTTTTT. It yields the protein CASSQQDRGTNEKLFF.